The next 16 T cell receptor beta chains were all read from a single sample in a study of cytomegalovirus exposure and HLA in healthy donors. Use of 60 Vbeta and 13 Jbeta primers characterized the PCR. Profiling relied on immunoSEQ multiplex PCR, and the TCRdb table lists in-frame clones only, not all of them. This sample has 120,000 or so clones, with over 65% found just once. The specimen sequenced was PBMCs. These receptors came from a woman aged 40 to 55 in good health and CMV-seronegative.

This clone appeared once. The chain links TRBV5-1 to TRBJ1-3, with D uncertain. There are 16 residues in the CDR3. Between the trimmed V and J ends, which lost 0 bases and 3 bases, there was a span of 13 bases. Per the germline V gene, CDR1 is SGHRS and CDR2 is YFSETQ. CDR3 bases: TGCGCCAGCAGCTTGGCCGGGGTGGCTCTTGGAAACACCATATATTTT. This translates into CASSLAGVALGNTIYF.

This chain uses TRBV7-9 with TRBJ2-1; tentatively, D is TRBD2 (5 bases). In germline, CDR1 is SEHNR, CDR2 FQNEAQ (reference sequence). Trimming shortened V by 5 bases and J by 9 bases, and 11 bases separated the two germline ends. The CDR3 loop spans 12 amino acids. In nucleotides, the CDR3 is TGTGCCAGCAGCCGGACTCTGGGTGAGCAGTTCTTC. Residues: CASSRTLGEQFF.

The CDR3 loop is CASSQGGTNREQYF. The CDR3 DNA is TGCGCCAGCAGCCAGGGTGGGACTAATCGCGAGCAGTACTTC. The chain carries TRBV4-1 and TRBJ2-7; 7 bases line up with TRBD2. From germline, CDR1 is MGHRA and CDR2 YSYEKL. Germline trimming cut 3 bases from V and 6 bases from J; bases unmatched to any gene: 8. The CDR3 is 14 residues long.

The CDR3 here is CASSLGGVYYGYTF. CDR3 nucleotide sequence: TGTGCCAGCAGTTTGGGAGGTGTGTACTATGGCTACACCTTC. This sequence joins TRBV28 and TRBJ1-2; no firm D call. This CDR3 is built from 14 residues. V was trimmed by 3 bases and J by 3 bases, leaving 11 bases between them. The germline gives CDR1 MDHEN, CDR2 SYDVKM.

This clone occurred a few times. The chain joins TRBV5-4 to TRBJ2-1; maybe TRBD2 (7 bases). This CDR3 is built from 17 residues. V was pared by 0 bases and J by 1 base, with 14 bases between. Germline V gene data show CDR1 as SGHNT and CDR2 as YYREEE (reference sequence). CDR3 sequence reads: CASSLGGGRRSYNEQFF. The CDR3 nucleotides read TGTGCCAGCAGCTTGGGGGGGGGCCGAAGGTCCTACAATGAGCAGTTCTTC.

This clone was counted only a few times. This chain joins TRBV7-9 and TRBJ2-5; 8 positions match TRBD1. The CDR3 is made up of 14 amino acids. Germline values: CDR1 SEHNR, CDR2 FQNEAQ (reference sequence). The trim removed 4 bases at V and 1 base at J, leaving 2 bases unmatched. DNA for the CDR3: TGTGCCAGCAGCTCCGGACAGGGCCAAGAGACCCAGTACTTC. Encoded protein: CASSSGQGQETQYF. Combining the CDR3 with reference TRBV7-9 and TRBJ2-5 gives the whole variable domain DTGVSQNPRHKITKRGQNVTFRCDPISEHNRLYWYRQTLGQGPEFLTYFQNEAQLEKSRLLSDRFSAERPKGSFSTLEIQRTEQGDSAMYLCASSSGQGQETQYFGPGTRLLVL.

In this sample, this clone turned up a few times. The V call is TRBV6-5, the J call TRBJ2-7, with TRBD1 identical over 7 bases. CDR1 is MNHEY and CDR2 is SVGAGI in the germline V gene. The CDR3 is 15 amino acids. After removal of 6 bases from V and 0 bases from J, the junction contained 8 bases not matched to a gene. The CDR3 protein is CASRRTDRFSYEQYF. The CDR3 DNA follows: TGTGCCAGCAGACGGACGGACAGGTTCTCCTACGAGCAGTACTTC.

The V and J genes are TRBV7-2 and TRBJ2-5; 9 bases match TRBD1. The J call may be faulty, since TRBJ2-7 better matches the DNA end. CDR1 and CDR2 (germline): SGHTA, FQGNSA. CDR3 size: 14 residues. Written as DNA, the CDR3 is TGTGCCAGCAGCCAACAGGGGGCCGGGACCGAGCAGTACTTC. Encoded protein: CASSQQGAGTEQYF.

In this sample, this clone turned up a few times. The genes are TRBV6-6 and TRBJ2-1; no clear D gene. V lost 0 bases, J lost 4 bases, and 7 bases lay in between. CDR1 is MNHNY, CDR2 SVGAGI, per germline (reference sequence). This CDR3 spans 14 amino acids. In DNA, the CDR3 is TGTGCCAGCAGTTACTCGAGCGTGTACAATGAGCAGTTCTTC. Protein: CASSYSSVYNEQFF.

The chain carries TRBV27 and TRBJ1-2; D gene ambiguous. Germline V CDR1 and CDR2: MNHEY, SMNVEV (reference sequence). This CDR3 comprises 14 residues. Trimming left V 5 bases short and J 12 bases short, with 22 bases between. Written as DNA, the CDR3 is TGTGCCAGCAGTCCCCTCCCGGCGTTAAGGACTCACACCTTC. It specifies CASSPLPALRTHTF.

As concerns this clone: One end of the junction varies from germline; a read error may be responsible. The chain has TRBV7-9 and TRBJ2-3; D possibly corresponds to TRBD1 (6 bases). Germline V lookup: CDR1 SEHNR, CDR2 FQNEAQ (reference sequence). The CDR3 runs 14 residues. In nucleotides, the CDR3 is TGTTCCAGCAGCCAAGATAACAGGGCCGGGACGCAGTATTTT. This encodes CSSSQDNRAGTQYF.

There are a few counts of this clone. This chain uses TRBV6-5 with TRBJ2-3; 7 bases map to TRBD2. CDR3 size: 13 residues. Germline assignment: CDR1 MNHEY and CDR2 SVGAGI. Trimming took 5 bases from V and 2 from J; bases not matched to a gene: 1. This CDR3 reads CASSSGDTDTQYF. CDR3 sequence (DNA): TGTGCCAGCAGTAGCGGGGACACAGATACGCAGTATTTT.

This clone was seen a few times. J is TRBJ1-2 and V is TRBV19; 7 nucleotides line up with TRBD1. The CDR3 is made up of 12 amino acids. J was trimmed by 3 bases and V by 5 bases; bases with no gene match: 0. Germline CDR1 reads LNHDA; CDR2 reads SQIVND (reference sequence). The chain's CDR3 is CASSQGDYGYTF. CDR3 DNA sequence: TGTGCCAGTAGTCAGGGGGACTATGGCTACACCTTC.

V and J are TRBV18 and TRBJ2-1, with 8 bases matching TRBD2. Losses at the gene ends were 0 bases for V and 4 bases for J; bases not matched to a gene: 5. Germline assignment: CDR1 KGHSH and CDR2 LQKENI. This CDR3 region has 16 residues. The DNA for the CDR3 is TGTGCCAGCTCACCACCTATGGCGGGAGGATACAATGAGCAGTTCTTC. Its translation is CASSPPMAGGYNEQFF.

The CDR3 DNA sequence: TGTGCCATCAGTGAGCCCGCGGGAGGGCCCTCGAATGAGCAGTTCTTC. Protein: CAISEPAGGPSNEQFF. The rearrangement links TRBV10-3 to TRBJ2-1, with 9 bases lining up with TRBD2. The CDR3 spans 16 residues. V lost 2 bases and J lost 7; bases outside the gene matches: 9. CDR1 and CDR2 from the germline V gene are ENHRY and SYGVKD.

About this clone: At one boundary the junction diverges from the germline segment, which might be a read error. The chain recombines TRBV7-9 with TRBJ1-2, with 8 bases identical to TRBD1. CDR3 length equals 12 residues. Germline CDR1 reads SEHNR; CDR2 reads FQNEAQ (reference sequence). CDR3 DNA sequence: TGTTCCAGCAGCTCCGACAGGGGTGGCTACACCTTC. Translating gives CSSSSDRGGYTF. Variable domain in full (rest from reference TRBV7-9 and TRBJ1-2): DTGVSQNPRHKITKRGQNVTFRCDPISEHNRLYWYRQTLGQGPEFLTYFQNEAQLEKSRLLSDRFSAERPKGSFSTLEIQRTEQGDSAMYLCSSSSDRGGYTFGSGTRLTVV.